These 17 T cell receptor beta chains came from one sample sequenced in a study of blood T cell repertoires in COVID-19. Data came from immunoSEQ multiplex PCR; TCRdb stores just in-frame clones and leaves some out. This sample has roughly 280,000 clones, with approximately 90% found just once. The sample taken for sequencing was PBMCs or T cells enriched from blood (not recorded which). Receptors were obtained from a woman in her 30s with acute COVID-19.

The chain uses TRBV28 and TRBJ2-2, with TRBD1 as a possible D gene (5 bases). The CDR3 has 17 residues. V lost 2 bases, J lost 3 bases, and 16 bases lay in between. The germline CDR1 and CDR2 sequences are MDHEN and SYDVKM. DNA for the CDR3: TGTGCCAGCAGTTTAGGAAGGCCCCAGGGCTACACCGGGGAGCTGTTTTTT. As protein: CASSLGRPQGYTGELFF.

The J gene is TRBJ2-1, the V gene TRBV19, with 7 bases aligning to TRBD2. In germline, CDR1 is LNHDA, CDR2 SQIVND (reference sequence). V was clipped by 5 bases and J by 3 bases; unmatched bases: 4. This CDR3 comprises 14 residues. The CDR3 here is CASSRRENYNEQFF. Written as DNA, the CDR3 is TGTGCCAGTAGTCGGCGGGAGAACTACAATGAGCAGTTCTTC.

With regard to this clone: The junction departs from germline at one end; a sequencing error may be responsible. This chain links TRBV5-6 with TRBJ2-7; D uncertain. CDR1 and CDR2 (germline): SGHDT, YYEEEE. This CDR3 has 13 residues. The CDR3 reads CASSLGRSSSSNF. The CDR3 DNA is TGTGCCAGCAGCTTGGGACGGAGTTCGAGCAGTAACTTC.

The rearrangement uses TRBV27 and TRBJ2-3; D gene unclear. The ends were cut back, 3 bases at V and 0 bases at J, with 7 bases in the middle. Germline values: CDR1 MNHEY, CDR2 SMNVEV (reference sequence). The CDR3 is made up of 14 amino acids. CDR3 protein: CASSFLYSTDTQYF. The CDR3 coding sequence is TGTGCCAGCAGTTTCCTGTATAGCACAGATACGCAGTATTTT.

V usage is TRBV6-1 and J usage is TRBJ2-6, with TRBD2 matching 11 bases. The CDR3 consists of 17 residues. The trim removed 1 base at V and 2 bases at J, leaving 1 base unmatched. In germline, CDR1 is MNHNS, CDR2 SASEGT. In nucleotides, the CDR3 is TGTGCCAGCAGTGAAGGACTAGCGGGAACTGGGGCCAACGTCCTGACTTTC. Encoded protein: CASSEGLAGTGANVLTF.

The chain employs TRBV19 and TRBJ1-5, with D possibly TRBD1 on 5 matching bases. V was pared by 4 bases and J by 7 bases, with 17 bases between. The germline V gene has CDR1 LNHDA and CDR2 SQIVND (reference sequence). The CDR3 is 15 amino acids. The CDR3: CASSTHRGEGQPQHF. The CDR3 DNA reads TGTGCCAGTAGTACCCATAGAGGGGAGGGCCAGCCCCAGCATTTT.

The chain couples TRBV3-1 (or the pseudogene TRBV3-2) to TRBJ1-5; 12 nucleotides agree with TRBD1. V trimming: 0 bases; J trimming: 2 bases; junction bases outside the gene matches: 14. The germline gives CDR1 LGHDT, CDR2 YNNKEL (reference sequence). CDR3 length equals 21 residues. The CDR3 DNA follows: TGTGCCAGCAGCCAAGAGCATAGGGGACAGGGGGCCTCGGATCGCAATCAGCCCCAGCATTTT. It translates to CASSQEHRGQGASDRNQPQHF.

The CDR3 sequence: CASSSTAYGYTF. DNA for the CDR3: TGTGCCAGCAGCTCGACAGCCTATGGCTACACCTTC. The chain couples TRBV7-9 to TRBJ1-2; maybe TRBD1 (5 bases). Germline values: CDR1 SEHNR, CDR2 FQNEAQ (reference sequence). The CDR3 runs to 12 residues. V shed 4 bases and J shed 4 bases, with 7 bases lying between them.

DNA of the CDR3: TGCGCCAGCAGTGAAACTAGCGGGACGGGGTACGAGCAGTACTTC. Translated: CASSETSGTGYEQYF. The rearrangement uses TRBV10-2 and TRBJ2-7; 10 bases are a match to TRBD2. V was clipped by 3 bases and J by 4 bases; unmatched bases: 6. The CDR3 loop spans 15 amino acids. The germline V gene has CDR1 WSHSY and CDR2 SAAADI.

The gene calls are TRBV11-3 and TRBJ2-1; possible D gene TRBD2, 5 bases. Germline loops: CDR1 SGHNT, CDR2 YENEEA. V was clipped by 5 bases and J by 5 bases, with 10 bases between them. The CDR3 runs to 13 residues. CDR3 protein: CASSDGLNNEQFF. The CDR3 DNA reads as TGTGCCAGCAGCGATGGACTCAACAATGAGCAGTTCTTC.

The chain recombines TRBV27 with TRBJ2-7; 7 bases map to TRBD2. The CDR3 totals 14 residues. V gave up 7 bases and J gave up 2 bases; unmatched junction bases: 8. Per germline, CDR1 MNHEY and CDR2 SMNVEV (reference sequence). The CDR3 sequence: CASTPYGGTYEQYF. The DNA for the CDR3 is TGTGCCAGCACCCCATACGGGGGGACCTACGAGCAGTACTTC.

This sequence joins TRBV6-1 and TRBJ2-1, with TRBD1 as a possible D gene (8 bases). CDR1 is MNHNS and CDR2 is SASEGT in the germline V gene. This CDR3 has 16 amino acids. Trimming left V 4 bases short and J 3 bases short, with 16 bases between. CDR3 region: CASSGGAGQVYNEQFF. CDR3 coding DNA: TGTGCCAGCAGTGGAGGAGCGGGACAGGTCTACAATGAGCAGTTCTTC.

The chain has TRBV24-1 and TRBJ2-1, with 7 positions matching TRBD1. V lost 9 bases to trimming and J lost 2 bases; unmatched junction nucleotides: 0. Germline assignment: CDR1 KGHDR and CDR2 SFDVKD. The CDR3 runs 12 residues. Here the CDR3 DNA reads TGTGCCACCGGGACAGCCTACAATGAGCAGTTCTTC. This gives the protein CATGTAYNEQFF.

This chain connects TRBV18 to TRBJ2-7; 7 bases line up with TRBD1. V gave up 0 bases and J gave up 2 bases; unmatched junction bases: 4. In germline, CDR1 is KGHSH, CDR2 LQKENI. The CDR3 is 15 amino acids. The CDR3 nucleotides read TGTGCCAGCTCACCACCCGGGACAGCGACCTACGAGCAGTACTTC. It encodes CASSPPGTATYEQYF.

This sequence joins TRBV5-1 and TRBJ2-1, with TRBD1 matching 7 bases. Germline-derived CDR1 and CDR2 are SGHRS and YFSETQ. The CDR3 length is 17 residues. Trimming took 4 bases from V and 3 from J; bases not matched to a gene: 13. The CDR3 region is CASSGGTGVEVYNEQFF. In DNA form, the CDR3 reads TGCGCCAGCAGCGGGGGTACAGGGGTGGAAGTCTACAATGAGCAGTTCTTC. Full variable domain (rest looked up from reference TRBV5-1 and TRBJ2-1): KAGVTQTPRYLIKTRGQQVTLSCSPISGHRSVSWYQQTPGQGLQFLFEYFSETQRNKGNFPGRFSGRQFSNSRSEMNVSTLELGDSALYLCASSGGTGVEVYNEQFFGPGTRLTVL.

The genes are TRBV27 and TRBJ2-7; 11 positions agree with TRBD2. Germline V gives CDR1 MNHEY, CDR2 SMNVEV (reference sequence). The CDR3 runs 15 residues. V shed 2 bases and J 7 bases; nucleotides not matched to a gene: 7. CDR3 sequence reads: CASSLVAGGPWEQYF. The CDR3 nucleotides read TGTGCCAGCAGTTTAGTAGCGGGAGGGCCGTGGGAGCAGTACTTC.

The chain joins TRBV5-4 to TRBJ2-7; tentatively, D is TRBD1 (5 bases). The CDR3 contains 12 residues. The V gene's germline CDR1 is SGHNT and CDR2 YYREEE (reference sequence). V was cut by 2 bases and J by 7 bases, with 10 bases left in between. CDR3 amino acids: CASSLTGVEQYF. DNA of the CDR3: TGTGCCAGCAGCTTAACAGGCGTAGAGCAGTACTTC. Full variable domain (rest looked up from reference TRBV5-4 and TRBJ2-7): ETGVTQSPTHLIKTRGQQVTLRCSSQSGHNTVSWYQQALGQGPQFIFQYYREEENGRGNFPPRFSGLQFPNYSSELNVNALELDDSALYLCASSLTGVEQYFGPGTRLTVT.